This TCR beta chain was sequenced in a study of control samples from healthy donors and cancer patients. Sequencing was performed with immunoSEQ multiplex PCR; in TCRdb, only in-frame clones are kept and a portion is missing. The sample has about 200,000 clones; about nine tenths are singletons. CDR1 and CDR2 (germline): MNHEY, SVGAGI. The CDR3 sequence is 14 residues long. V dropped 7 bases and J dropped 1 base, with 13 bases sitting between them. The chain uses TRBV6-5 and TRBJ1-1; D possibly corresponds to TRBD1 (5 bases). This TCR was recovered from a man aged 25 to 45 in good health. The specimen was blood. In DNA form, the CDR3 reads TGTGCCAGCACCCGAACCGGGACGAACACTGAAGCTTTCTTT. Its protein product is CASTRTGTNTEAFF.